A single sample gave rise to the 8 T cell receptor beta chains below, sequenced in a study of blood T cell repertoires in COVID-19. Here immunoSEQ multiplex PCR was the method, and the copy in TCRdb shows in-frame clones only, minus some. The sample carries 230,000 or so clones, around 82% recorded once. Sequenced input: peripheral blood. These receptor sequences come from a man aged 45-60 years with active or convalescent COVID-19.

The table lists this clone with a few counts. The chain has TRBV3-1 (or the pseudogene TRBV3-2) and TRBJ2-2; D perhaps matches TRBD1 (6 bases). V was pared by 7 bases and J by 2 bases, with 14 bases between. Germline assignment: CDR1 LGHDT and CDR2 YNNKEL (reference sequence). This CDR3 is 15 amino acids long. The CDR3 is CASIRSGANTGELFF. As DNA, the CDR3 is TGTGCCAGCATACGTTCAGGGGCCAACACCGGGGAGCTGTTTTTT.

CDR3 bases: TGTGCCAGCAGCCCGGGGGATTGGCAGACTGAAGCTTTCTTT. Translated: CASSPGDWQTEAFF. The genes are TRBV14 and TRBJ1-1, with a possible D match to TRBD1 (5 bases). The CDR3 sequence is 14 residues long. V lost 4 bases, J lost 5 bases, and 14 bases lay in between. In germline, CDR1 is SGHDN, CDR2 FVKESK.

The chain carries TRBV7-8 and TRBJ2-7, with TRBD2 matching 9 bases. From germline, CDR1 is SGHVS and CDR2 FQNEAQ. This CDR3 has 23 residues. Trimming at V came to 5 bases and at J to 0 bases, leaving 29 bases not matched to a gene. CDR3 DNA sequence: TGTGCCAGCAGCCGCCGATTCGGGGGACTCGCGGGGGGGGCCGTTGTTCCCTCCTACGAGCAGTACTTC. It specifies CASSRRFGGLAGGAVVPSYEQYF.

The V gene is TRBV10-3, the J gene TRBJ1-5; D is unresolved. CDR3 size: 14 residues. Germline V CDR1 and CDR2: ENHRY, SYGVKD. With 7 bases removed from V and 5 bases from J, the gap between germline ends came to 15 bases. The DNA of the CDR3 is TGTGCCATCAAGGGAGGTGCGGCGGATCAGCCCCAGCATTTT. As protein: CAIKGGAADQPQHF.

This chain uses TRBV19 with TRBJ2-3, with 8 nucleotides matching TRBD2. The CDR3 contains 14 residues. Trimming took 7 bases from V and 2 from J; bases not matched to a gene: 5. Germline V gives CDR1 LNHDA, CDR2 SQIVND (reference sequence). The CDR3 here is CASMAGGFTDTQYF. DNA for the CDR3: TGTGCCAGTATGGCGGGGGGTTTCACAGATACGCAGTATTTT. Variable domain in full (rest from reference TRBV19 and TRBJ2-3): DGGITQSPKYLFRKEGQNVTLSCEQNLNHDAMYWYRQDPGQGLRLIYYSQIVNDFQKGDIAEGYSVSREKKESFPLTVTSAQKNPTAFYLCASMAGGFTDTQYFGPGTRLTVL.

In DNA, the CDR3 is TGTGCCAGTAGTATAGATCAGTGGCAGCCCCAGCATTTT. Protein product: CASSIDQWQPQHF. The V gene is TRBV19, the J gene TRBJ1-5; no definite D call. V lost 0 bases, J lost 7 bases, and 7 bases lay in between. The germline V gene has CDR1 LNHDA and CDR2 SQIVND (reference sequence). The CDR3 totals 13 residues.

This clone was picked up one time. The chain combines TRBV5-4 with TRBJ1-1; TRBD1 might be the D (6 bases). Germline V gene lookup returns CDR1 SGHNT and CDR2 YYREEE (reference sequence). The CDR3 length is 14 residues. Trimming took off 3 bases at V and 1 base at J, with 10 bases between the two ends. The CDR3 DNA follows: TGTGCCAGCAGCTCACGGGGGGCGAACACTGAAGCTTTCTTT. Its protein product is CASSSRGANTEAFF.

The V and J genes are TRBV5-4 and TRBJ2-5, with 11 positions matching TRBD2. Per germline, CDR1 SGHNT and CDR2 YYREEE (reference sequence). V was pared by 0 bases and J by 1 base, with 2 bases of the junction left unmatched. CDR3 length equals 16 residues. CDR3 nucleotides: TGTGCCAGCAGCTTGGATAGCGGGGGGGCCCAAGAGACCCAGTACTTC. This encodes CASSLDSGGAQETQYF.